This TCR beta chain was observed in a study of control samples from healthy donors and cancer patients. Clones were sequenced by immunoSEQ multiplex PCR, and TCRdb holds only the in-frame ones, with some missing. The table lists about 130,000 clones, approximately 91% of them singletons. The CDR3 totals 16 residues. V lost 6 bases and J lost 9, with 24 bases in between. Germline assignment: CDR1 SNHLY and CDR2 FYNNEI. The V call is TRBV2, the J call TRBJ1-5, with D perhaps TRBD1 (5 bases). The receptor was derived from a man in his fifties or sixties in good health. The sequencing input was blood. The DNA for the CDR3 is TGTGCCAGCAGGGACCGATCAGGGACCCCCAGTTCGCCCCAGCATTTT. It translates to CASRDRSGTPSSPQHF.